These 20 T cell receptor beta chains were all obtained from the same sample, sequenced in a study of blood T cell repertoires in COVID-19 (dated by TCRdb to 2020 to 2022). The receptor library was made with the immunoSEQ multiplex PCR assay. The clones in this table, taken by TCRdb from immuneACCESS, are in-frame only. Not every clone is retained; where verified, under half of the shortfall comes from an unresolved V gene, and the cause of the rest is unknown. This sample lists over 55,000 clones; about 85% were detected once. The ten largest clones take up 20% to 25% of the sample. Sequenced sample: peripheral blood. The receptors here all came from a woman aged 80 or over with COVID-19, enrolled during active disease.

The CDR3 DNA is TGTGCCAGTACCCCGGGACATGATAACTCCTACGAGCAGTACTTC. As protein: CASTPGHDNSYEQYF. The rearrangement links TRBV19 to TRBJ2-7, with D possibly being TRBD1 (6 bases). CDR1 is LNHDA, CDR2 SQIVND, per germline (reference sequence). With 7 bases removed from V and 0 bases from J, the gap between germline ends came to 16 bases. The CDR3 spans 15 residues.

This chain connects TRBV19 to TRBJ2-3, with TRBD1 matching over 8 bases. The CDR3 runs to 15 residues. V shed 5 bases and J 4 bases; nucleotides not matched to a gene: 8. Per the germline V gene, CDR1 is LNHDA and CDR2 is SQIVND (reference sequence). The CDR3 bases are TGTGCCAGTAGTTTAGGGACAGGTGAAGCAGATACGCAGTATTTT. Protein sequence: CASSLGTGEADTQYF.

This clone was seen only once. This chain links TRBV11-2 with TRBJ1-3; D remains unclear. The ends were cut back, 1 base at V and 4 bases at J, with 20 bases in the middle. There are 18 residues in the CDR3. Germline CDR1 SGHAT, CDR2 FQNNGV. In DNA, the CDR3 is TGTGCCAGCAGCTTAGGCTGGAGGGATGTCTCAGCCGGAAACACCATATATTTT. This codes for CASSLGWRDVSAGNTIYF.

This sequence joins TRBV6-5 and TRBJ2-6; D is possibly TRBD2 (5 bases). The CDR3 loop spans 15 amino acids. The germline V gene has CDR1 MNHEY and CDR2 SVGAGI. Trimming stripped 6 bases from V and 4 bases from J, with 13 bases between. This CDR3 is CASSRDYSGANVLTF. The CDR3 coding sequence is TGTGCCAGCAGCCGCGACTATTCCGGGGCCAACGTCCTGACTTTC.

The chain joins TRBV6-5 to TRBJ2-7; 9 nucleotides line up with TRBD2. Trimming removed 0 bases from V and 4 bases from J; junction bases left unmatched: 7. The CDR3 is 16 residues long. Germline CDR1 and CDR2: MNHEY and SVGAGI. The CDR3 spells CASSYSMLAGRYEQYF. The DNA of the CDR3 is TGTGCCAGCAGTTACTCGATGCTAGCGGGGAGGTACGAGCAGTACTTC.

V gene TRBV5-4 combines with J gene TRBJ2-5; D not resolved. CDR3 length equals 13 residues. CDR1 and CDR2 from the germline V gene are SGHNT and YYREEE (reference sequence). The V gene lost 2 bases and the J gene lost 1 base, with 6 bases spanning the gap. The CDR3 nucleotides read TGTGCCAGCAGCTTCCCCTCCCAAGAGACCCAGTACTTC. The encoded protein is CASSFPSQETQYF.

The chain carries TRBV5-1 and TRBJ2-1, with TRBD2 matching over 7 bases. CDR1 and CDR2 from the germline V gene are SGHRS and YFSETQ. The length of the CDR3 is 16 residues. Trimming cost V 4 bases and J 7 bases; bases outside gene matches: 14. In DNA form, the CDR3 reads TGCGCCAGCAGCCCGGCCTCTCGACTAGCTATAAATGAGCAGTTCTTC. Protein: CASSPASRLAINEQFF.

This chain connects TRBV5-6 to TRBJ1-1; 7 bases are shared with TRBD1. The germline V gene has CDR1 SGHDT and CDR2 YYEEEE. Trimming took 4 bases from V and 0 from J; bases not matched to a gene: 9. The length of the CDR3 is 16 residues. The CDR3 DNA reads as TGTGCCAGCAGCCCCAACGCCAGGGGGTTGAACACTGAAGCTTTCTTT. Its protein product is CASSPNARGLNTEAFF.

The chain has TRBV30 and TRBJ1-5; no reliable D call. V lost 1 base and J 0 bases, leaving 7 bases between the germline ends. Germline V CDR1 and CDR2: GTSNPN, SVGIG (reference sequence). The CDR3 consists of 14 residues. CDR3 coding DNA: TGTGCCTGGAGTGCTTTGAGTAGCAATCAGCCCCAGCATTTT. This encodes CAWSALSSNQPQHF.

The rearrangement links TRBV5-1 to TRBJ1-1; 7 positions agree with TRBD1. The CDR3 loop spans 15 amino acids. V was clipped by 7 bases and J by 1 base; unmatched bases: 10. Germline loops: CDR1 SGHRS, CDR2 YFSETQ. CDR3 sequence reads: CASRRTGVENTEAFF. The DNA for the CDR3 is TGCGCCAGCCGCCGAACAGGGGTAGAGAACACTGAAGCTTTCTTT.

This clone has just a few counts. The gene calls are TRBV18 and TRBJ2-2; D ambiguous. The CDR3 has 13 amino acids. Germline V gives CDR1 KGHSH, CDR2 LQKENI. V was cut by 6 bases and J by 3 bases, with 8 bases left in between. As DNA, the CDR3 is TGTGCCAGCTCCTCTTTCGACACCGGGGAGCTGTTTTTT. Its protein product is CASSSFDTGELFF.

The rearrangement joins TRBV2 to TRBJ2-1, with D tentatively TRBD2 (6 bases). Trimming shortened V by 5 bases and J by 8 bases, and 19 bases separated the two germline ends. CDR3 length: 15 residues. Germline CDR1 SNHLY, CDR2 FYNNEI. The CDR3, as DNA: TGTGCCAGCAGTCCTCTTCAGACTAGTCAGTATGAGCAGTTCTTC. Its translation: CASSPLQTSQYEQFF.

With respect to this clone: A much bigger clone sits one base away, suggesting this may be a read error. The chain employs TRBV6-1 and TRBJ1-5; no firm D call. The CDR3 spans 13 residues. Trimming shortened V by 2 bases and J by 4 bases, and 6 bases separated the two germline ends. Germline CDR1 reads MNHNS; CDR2 reads SASEGT. CDR3 sequence: CASSETGNQPQHF. The CDR3 bases are TGTGCCAGCAGTGAAACGGGGAATCAGCCCCAGCATTTT.

The chain employs TRBV13 and TRBJ2-1; D perhaps matches TRBD2 (6 bases). This CDR3 has 16 amino acids. Germline V gene lookup returns CDR1 PRHDT and CDR2 FYEKMQ (reference sequence). Trimming shortened V by 5 bases and J by 8 bases, and 22 bases separated the two germline ends. CDR3 sequence: CASSPWRGSPTYEQFF. The DNA of the CDR3 is TGTGCCAGCAGCCCTTGGAGGGGTAGCCCTACCTATGAGCAGTTCTTC. The variable domain in full, completed from reference TRBV13 and TRBJ2-1, reads AAGVIQSPRHLIKEKRETATLKCYPIPRHDTVYWYQQGPGQDPQFLISFYEKMQSDKGSIPDRFSAQQFSDYHSELNMSSLELGDSALYFCASSPWRGSPTYEQFFGPGTRLTVL.

This clone showed up just a few times. The genes are TRBV7-8 and TRBJ1-4, with TRBD1 matching over 10 bases. In germline, CDR1 is SGHVS, CDR2 FQNEAQ. This CDR3 is 15 amino acids long. Trimming at V came to 5 bases and at J to 7 bases, leaving 7 bases not matched to a gene. The CDR3 coding sequence is TGTGCCAGCAGCGAGGGACAGGGGATGGGTGAAAAACTGTTTTTT. Its translation is CASSEGQGMGEKLFF.

This clone showed up just a few times. V gene TRBV20-1 combines with J gene TRBJ1-2, with TRBD1 identical over 7 bases. CDR1 is DFQATT, CDR2 SNEGSKA, per germline (reference sequence). CDR3 length: 11 residues. The junction had 1 base not matched to a gene; V was cut back by 4 bases and J by 5 bases. The CDR3 spells CSAKQGYGYTF. In DNA form, the CDR3 reads TGCAGTGCTAAACAGGGGTATGGCTACACCTTC.

This clone was found once. The rearrangement links TRBV29-1 to TRBJ2-3, with 7 bases fitting TRBD2. The V gene's germline CDR1 is SQVTM and CDR2 ANQGSEA. The CDR3 is 14 amino acids. The trim removed 1 base at V and 6 bases at J, leaving 7 bases unmatched. CDR3 loop: CSVEGRTSADTQYF. The CDR3 bases are TGCAGCGTTGAAGGTCGGACTAGTGCGGATACGCAGTATTTT.

The chain links TRBV19 to TRBJ1-1; D is perhaps TRBD1 (5 bases). Deletions cut 3 bases from V and 0 bases from J, with 8 bases between. This CDR3 contains 14 residues. Germline V CDR1 and CDR2: LNHDA, SQIVND (reference sequence). The CDR3 DNA follows: TGTGCCAGTAGTATGACAGTCATGAACACTGAAGCTTTCTTT. Its translation is CASSMTVMNTEAFF.

This sequence joins TRBV10-2 and TRBJ1-2, with 8 bases aligning to TRBD1. The germline V gene has CDR1 WSHSY and CDR2 SAAADI. V was clipped by 9 bases and J by 8 bases; unmatched bases: 8. CDR3 size: 12 residues. The CDR3, as DNA: TGCGCCAGGATAAAGGACAGGGACGGCTACACCTTC. Translating gives CARIKDRDGYTF.

This chain joins TRBV5-1 and TRBJ2-3; D gene ambiguous. This CDR3 spans 16 amino acids. CDR1 SGHRS and CDR2 YFSETQ come from the germline V gene. V gave up 0 bases and J gave up 4 bases, with 15 bases separating them. The CDR3 DNA reads TGCGCCAGCAGCTTGGCCAGGTCGGTCGGCGCAGATACGCAGTATTTT. This translates into CASSLARSVGADTQYF.